This TCR beta chain was captured in a study of PD-1 blockade in classical Hodgkin lymphoma. Each and every patient relapsed after autologous stem cell transplantation, and patients got differing brentuximab vedotin exposure. With magnetic negative selection, CD4+ T cells were purified from PBMCs that had been thawed. Profiling relied on immunoSEQ multiplex PCR, and the TCRdb table lists in-frame clones only, not all of them. The sample has some 35,000 clones; approximately 92% are singletons. The CDR3 is 13 amino acids. CDR1 and CDR2 (germline): SGHDN, FVKESK. Trimming stripped 4 bases from V and 2 bases from J, with 8 bases between.

Material: CD4+ T cells from blood, obtained at baseline. V and J are TRBV14 and TRBJ1-1; no definite D call. The TCR sequence derives from a human donor with classical Hodgkin lymphoma. CDR3 sequence (DNA): TGTGCCAGCAGCCGGAAGGGCAACACTGAAGCTTTCTTT. Translating it yields CASSRKGNTEAFF.